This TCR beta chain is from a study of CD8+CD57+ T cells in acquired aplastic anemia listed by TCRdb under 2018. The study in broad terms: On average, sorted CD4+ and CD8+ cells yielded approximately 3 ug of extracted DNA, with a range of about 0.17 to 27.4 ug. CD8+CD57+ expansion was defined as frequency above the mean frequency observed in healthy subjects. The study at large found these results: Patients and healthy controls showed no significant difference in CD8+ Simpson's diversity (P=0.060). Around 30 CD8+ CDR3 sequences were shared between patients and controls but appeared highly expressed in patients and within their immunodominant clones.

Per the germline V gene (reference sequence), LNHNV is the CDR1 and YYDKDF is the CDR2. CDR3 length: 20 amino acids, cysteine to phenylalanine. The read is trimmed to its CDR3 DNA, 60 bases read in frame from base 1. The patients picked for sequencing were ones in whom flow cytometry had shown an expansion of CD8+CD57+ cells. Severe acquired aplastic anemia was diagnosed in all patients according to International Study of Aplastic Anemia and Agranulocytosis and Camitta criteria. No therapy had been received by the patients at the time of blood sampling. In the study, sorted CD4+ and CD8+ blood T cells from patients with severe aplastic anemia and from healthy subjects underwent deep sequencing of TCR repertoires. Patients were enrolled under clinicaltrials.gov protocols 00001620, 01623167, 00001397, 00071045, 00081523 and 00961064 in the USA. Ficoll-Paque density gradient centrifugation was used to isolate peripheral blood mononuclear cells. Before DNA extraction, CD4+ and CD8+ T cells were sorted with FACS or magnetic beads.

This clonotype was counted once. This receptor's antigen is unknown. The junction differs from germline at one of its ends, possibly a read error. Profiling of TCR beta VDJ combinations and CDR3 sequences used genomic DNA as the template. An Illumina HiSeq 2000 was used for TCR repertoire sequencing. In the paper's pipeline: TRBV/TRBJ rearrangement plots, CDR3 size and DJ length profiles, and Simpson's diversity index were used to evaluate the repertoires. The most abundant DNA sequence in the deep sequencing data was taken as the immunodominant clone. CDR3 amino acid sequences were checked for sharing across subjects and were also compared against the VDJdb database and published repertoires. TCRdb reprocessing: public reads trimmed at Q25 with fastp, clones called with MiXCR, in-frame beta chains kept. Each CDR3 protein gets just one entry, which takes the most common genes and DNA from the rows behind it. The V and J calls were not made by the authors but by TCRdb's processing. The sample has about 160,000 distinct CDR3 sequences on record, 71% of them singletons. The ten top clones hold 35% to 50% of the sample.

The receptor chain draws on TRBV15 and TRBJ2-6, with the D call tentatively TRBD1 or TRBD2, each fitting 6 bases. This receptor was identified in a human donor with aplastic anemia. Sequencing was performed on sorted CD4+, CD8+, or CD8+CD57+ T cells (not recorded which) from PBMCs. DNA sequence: TGTGCCGCCAGCAGTGCCACAGGGAAAACGGGAGTGCCCGGGGCCAACGTCCTGACTTTC. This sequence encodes CAASSATGKTGVPGANVLTF.